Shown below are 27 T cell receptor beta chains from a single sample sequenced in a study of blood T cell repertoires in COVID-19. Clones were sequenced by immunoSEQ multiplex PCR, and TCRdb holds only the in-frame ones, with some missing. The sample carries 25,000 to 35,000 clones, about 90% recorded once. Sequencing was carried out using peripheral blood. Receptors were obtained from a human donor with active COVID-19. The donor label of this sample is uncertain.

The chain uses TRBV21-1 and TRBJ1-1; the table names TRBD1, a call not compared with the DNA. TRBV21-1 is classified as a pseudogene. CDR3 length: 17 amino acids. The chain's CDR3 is CASTLTGKGSVGTEAFF. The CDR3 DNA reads TGTGCCAGCACTTTAACAGGGAAGGGGTCAGTTGGCACTGAAGCTTTCTTT.

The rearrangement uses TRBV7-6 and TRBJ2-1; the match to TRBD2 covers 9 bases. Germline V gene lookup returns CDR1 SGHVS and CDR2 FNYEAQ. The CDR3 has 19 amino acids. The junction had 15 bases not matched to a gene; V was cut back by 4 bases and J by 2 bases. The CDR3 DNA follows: TGTGCCAGCAGCTCTTACCCTTTCGGAGCGGGAGGCACCTACAATGAGCAGTTCTTC. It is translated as CASSSYPFGAGGTYNEQFF.

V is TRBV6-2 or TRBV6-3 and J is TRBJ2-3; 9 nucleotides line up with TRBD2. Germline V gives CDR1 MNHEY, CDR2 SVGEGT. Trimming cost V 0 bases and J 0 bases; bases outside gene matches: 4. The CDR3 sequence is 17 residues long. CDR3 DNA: TGTGCCAGCAGTTACTCGGGACTAGCAGAAAGCACAGATACGCAGTATTTT. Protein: CASSYSGLAESTDTQYF.

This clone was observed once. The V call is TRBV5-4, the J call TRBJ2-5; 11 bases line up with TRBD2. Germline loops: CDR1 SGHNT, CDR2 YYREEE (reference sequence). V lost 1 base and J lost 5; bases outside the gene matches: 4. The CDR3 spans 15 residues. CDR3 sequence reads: CASSLRLAGQETQYF. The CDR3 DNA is TGTGCCAGCAGCTTGCGACTAGCGGGACAGGAGACCCAGTACTTC.

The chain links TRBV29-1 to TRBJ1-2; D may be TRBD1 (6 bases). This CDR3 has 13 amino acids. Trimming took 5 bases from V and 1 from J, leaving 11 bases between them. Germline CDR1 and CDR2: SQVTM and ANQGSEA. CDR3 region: CSVRDTSNYGYTF. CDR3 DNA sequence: TGCAGCGTTCGGGACACCAGTAACTATGGCTACACCTTC.

CDR3 DNA: TGTGCCAGCAGCTCCGGGACAGGGTTACCCTACGAGCAGTACTTC. Translated, it gives CASSSGTGLPYEQYF. The J gene is TRBJ2-7, the V gene TRBV5-4, with 9 bases fitting TRBD1. CDR3 length equals 15 residues. After removal of 3 bases from V and 2 bases from J, the junction contained 6 bases not matched to a gene. Germline assignment: CDR1 SGHNT and CDR2 YYREEE (reference sequence). Filled out from reference TRBV5-4 and TRBJ2-7, the complete variable domain reads ETGVTQSPTHLIKTRGQQVTLRCSSQSGHNTVSWYQQALGQGPQFIFQYYREEENGRGNFPPRFSGLQFPNYSSELNVNALELDDSALYLCASSSGTGLPYEQYFGPGTRLTVT.

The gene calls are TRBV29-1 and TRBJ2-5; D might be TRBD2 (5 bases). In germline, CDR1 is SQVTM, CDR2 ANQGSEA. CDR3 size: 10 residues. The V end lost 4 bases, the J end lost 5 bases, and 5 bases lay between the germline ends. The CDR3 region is CSVGGETQYF. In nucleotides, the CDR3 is TGCAGCGTTGGAGGGGAGACCCAGTACTTC.

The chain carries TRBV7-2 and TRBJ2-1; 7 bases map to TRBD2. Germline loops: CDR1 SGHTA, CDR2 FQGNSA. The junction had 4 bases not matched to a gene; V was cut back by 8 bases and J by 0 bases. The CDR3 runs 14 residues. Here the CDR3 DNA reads TGTGCCAGCGGAGGGAGGGGCTCCTACAATGAGCAGTTCTTC. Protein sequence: CASGGRGSYNEQFF.

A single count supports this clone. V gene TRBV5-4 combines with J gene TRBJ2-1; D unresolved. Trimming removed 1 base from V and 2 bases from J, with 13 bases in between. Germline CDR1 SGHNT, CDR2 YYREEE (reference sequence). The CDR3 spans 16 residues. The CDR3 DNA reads TGTGCCAGCAGCTTGATCAGAAGCGCCACCTACAATGAGCAGTTCTTC. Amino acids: CASSLIRSATYNEQFF.

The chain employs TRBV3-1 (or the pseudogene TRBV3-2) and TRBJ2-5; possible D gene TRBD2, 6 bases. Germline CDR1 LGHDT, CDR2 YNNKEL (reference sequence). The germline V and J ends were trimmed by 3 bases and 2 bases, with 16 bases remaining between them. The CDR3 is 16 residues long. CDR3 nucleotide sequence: TGTGCCAGCAGCCAGGGGCATAGCGGAGCACAAGAGACCCAGTACTTC. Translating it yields CASSQGHSGAQETQYF.

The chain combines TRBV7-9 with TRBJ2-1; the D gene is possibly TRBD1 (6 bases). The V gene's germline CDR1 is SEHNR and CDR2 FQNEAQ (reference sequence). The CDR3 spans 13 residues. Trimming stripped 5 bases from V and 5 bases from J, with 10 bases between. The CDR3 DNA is TGTGCCAGCAGCCTAAGGACAGACAATGAGCAGTTCTTC. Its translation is CASSLRTDNEQFF.

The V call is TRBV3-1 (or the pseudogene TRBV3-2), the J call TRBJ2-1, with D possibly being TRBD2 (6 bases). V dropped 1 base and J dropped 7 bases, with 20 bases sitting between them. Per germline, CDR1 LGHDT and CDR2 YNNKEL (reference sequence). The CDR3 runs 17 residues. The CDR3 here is CASSQAVISVGGNEQFF. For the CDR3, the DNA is TGTGCCAGCAGCCAAGCTGTAATTTCGGTGGGGGGAAATGAGCAGTTCTTC.

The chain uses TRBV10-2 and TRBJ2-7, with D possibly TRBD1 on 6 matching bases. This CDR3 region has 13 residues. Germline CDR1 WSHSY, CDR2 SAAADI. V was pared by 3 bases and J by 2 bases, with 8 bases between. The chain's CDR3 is CASSDDRPYEQYF. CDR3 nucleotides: TGCGCCAGCAGTGATGACAGGCCCTACGAGCAGTACTTC.

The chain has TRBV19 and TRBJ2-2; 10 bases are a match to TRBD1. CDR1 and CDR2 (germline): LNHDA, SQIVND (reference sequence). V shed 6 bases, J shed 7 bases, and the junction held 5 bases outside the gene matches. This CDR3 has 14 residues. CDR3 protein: CASSGTGVNGELFF. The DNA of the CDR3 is TGTGCCAGTAGCGGGACAGGGGTCAACGGGGAGCTGTTTTTT. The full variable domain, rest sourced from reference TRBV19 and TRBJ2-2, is DGGITQSPKYLFRKEGQNVTLSCEQNLNHDAMYWYRQDPGQGLRLIYYSQIVNDFQKGDIAEGYSVSREKKESFPLTVTSAQKNPTAFYLCASSGTGVNGELFFGEGSRLTVL.

As DNA, the CDR3 is TGCGCCAGCAGCCGGGGTGAAGGGCATGAGACCCAGTACTTC. As protein: CASSRGEGHETQYF. The J gene is TRBJ2-5, the V gene TRBV5-1, with D perhaps TRBD2 (5 bases). Germline lookup yields CDR1 SGHRS and CDR2 YFSETQ. The ends were cut back, 4 bases at V and 5 bases at J, with 15 bases in the middle. CDR3 length: 14 residues.

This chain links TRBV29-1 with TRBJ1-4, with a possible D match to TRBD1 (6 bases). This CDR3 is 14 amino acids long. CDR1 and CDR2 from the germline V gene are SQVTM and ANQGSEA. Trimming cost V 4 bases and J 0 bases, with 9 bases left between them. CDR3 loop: CSVAWTATNEKLFF. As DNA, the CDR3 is TGCAGCGTTGCCTGGACAGCAACTAATGAAAAACTGTTTTTT.

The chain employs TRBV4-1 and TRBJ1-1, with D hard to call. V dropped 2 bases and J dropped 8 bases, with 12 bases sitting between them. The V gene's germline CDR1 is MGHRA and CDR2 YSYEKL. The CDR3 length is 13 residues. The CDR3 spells CASSQTYSPEAFF. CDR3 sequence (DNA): TGCGCCAGCAGCCAAACCTACAGCCCGGAAGCTTTCTTT.

CDR3 DNA: TGTGCCAGCAGTGAAGCTGGGGGGGAAGAGACCCAGTACTTC. Protein sequence: CASSEAGGEETQYF. The V call is TRBV6-1, the J call TRBJ2-5; 7 bases are shared with TRBD2. Trimming removed 0 bases from V and 3 bases from J; junction bases left unmatched: 1. CDR1 and CDR2 (germline): MNHNS, SASEGT. CDR3 length: 14 residues.

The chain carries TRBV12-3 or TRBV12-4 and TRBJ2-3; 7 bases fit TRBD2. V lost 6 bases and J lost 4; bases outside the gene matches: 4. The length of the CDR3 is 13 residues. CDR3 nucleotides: TGTGCCAGCAGCCCACTAGCGCCAGATACGCAGTATTTT. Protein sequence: CASSPLAPDTQYF.

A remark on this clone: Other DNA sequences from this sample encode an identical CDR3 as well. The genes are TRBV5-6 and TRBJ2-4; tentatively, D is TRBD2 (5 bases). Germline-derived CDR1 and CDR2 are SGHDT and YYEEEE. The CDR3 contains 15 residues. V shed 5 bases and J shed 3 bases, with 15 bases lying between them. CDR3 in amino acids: CASSLLAGDKNIQYF. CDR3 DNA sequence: TGTGCCAGCAGTCTCCTAGCTGGGGACAAAAACATTCAGTACTTC.

CDR3 residues: CASSPLGRIAYEQYF. The CDR3 DNA follows: TGTGCCAGCTCACCACTAGGGAGAATAGCGTACGAGCAGTACTTC. J is TRBJ2-7 and V is TRBV18, with TRBD2 as a possible D gene (5 bases). The CDR3 sequence is 15 residues long. From germline, CDR1 is KGHSH and CDR2 LQKENI. The germline V and J ends were trimmed by 1 base and 4 bases, with 14 bases remaining between them.

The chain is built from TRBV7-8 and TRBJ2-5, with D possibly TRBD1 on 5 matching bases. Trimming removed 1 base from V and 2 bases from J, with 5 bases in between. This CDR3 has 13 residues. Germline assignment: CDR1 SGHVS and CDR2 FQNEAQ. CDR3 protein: CASSLDRQETQYF. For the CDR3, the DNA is TGTGCCAGCAGCTTAGACAGGCAAGAGACCCAGTACTTC.

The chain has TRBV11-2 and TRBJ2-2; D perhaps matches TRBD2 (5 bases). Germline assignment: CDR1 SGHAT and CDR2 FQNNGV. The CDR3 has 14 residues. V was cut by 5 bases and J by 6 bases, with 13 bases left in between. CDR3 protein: CASSRSGFPGELFF. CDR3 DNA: TGTGCCAGCAGCCGAAGCGGATTCCCCGGGGAGCTGTTTTTT.

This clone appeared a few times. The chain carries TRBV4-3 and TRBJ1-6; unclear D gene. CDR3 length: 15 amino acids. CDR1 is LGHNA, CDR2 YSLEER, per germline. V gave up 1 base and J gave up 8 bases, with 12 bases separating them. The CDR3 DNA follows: TGCGCCAGCAGCCAAGTCGCATCGCGCGATTCACCCCTCCACTTT. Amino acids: CASSQVASRDSPLHF.

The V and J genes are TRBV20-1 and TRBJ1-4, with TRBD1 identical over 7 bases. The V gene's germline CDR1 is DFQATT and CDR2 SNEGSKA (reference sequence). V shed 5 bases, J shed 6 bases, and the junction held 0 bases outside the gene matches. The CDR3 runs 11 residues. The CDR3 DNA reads TGCAGTGCTGGGACAGATGAAAAACTGTTTTTT. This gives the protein CSAGTDEKLFF.

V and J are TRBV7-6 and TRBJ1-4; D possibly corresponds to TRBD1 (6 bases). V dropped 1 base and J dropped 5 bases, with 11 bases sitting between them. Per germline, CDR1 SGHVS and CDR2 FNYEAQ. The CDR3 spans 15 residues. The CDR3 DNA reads TGTGCCAGCAGCTTAGGGGTCGGGACAAATGAAAAACTGTTTTTT. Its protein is CASSLGVGTNEKLFF.

CDR3 sequence (DNA): TGTGCCAGCAGCCCCCAACTAAGCGGGGCCCGCCAAGAGACCCAGTACTTC. This translates into CASSPQLSGARQETQYF. This sequence joins TRBV7-6 and TRBJ2-5; TRBD2 matches 7 bases. The CDR3 consists of 17 residues. Trimming removed 5 bases from V and 1 base from J; junction bases left unmatched: 13. The germline gives CDR1 SGHVS, CDR2 FNYEAQ. Drawing the rest from reference TRBV7-6 and TRBJ2-5, the complete variable domain is GAGVSQSPRYKVTKRGQDVALRCDPISGHVSLYWYRQALGQGPEFLTYFNYEAQQDKSGLPNDRFSAERPEGSISTLTIQRTEQRDSAMYRCASSPQLSGARQETQYFGPGTRLLVL.